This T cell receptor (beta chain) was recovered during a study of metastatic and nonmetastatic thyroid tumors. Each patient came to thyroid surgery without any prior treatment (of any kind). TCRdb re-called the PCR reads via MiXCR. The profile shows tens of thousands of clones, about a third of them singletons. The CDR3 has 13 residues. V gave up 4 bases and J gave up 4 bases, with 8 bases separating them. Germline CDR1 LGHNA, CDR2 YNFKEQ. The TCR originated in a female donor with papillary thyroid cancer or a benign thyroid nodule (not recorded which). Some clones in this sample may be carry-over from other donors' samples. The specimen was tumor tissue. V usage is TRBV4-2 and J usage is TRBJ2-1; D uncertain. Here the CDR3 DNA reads TGTGCCAGCAGCCGAGACTCTTACAATGAGCAGTTCTTC. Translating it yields CASSRDSYNEQFF.